The clone carrying this T cell receptor (beta chain) has just a few counts. Antigen specificity is unknown. This record belongs to a study of Graves' ophthalmopathy and Graves' hyperthyroidism. The trim removed 0 bases at V and 4 bases at J, leaving 6 bases unmatched. The CDR3 runs to 17 residues. Notes on the study in general: Clonotypes were expanded in thyroid at above 0.001 frequency, and most also appeared in blood.

Investigators amplified TCR beta CDR3 regions from RNA transcripts. The first-round RT-PCR employed HTBI primers together with the Qiagen OneStep RT-PCR kit. A multiplex PCR was then performed as the second round. Via MiXCR, TCRdb re-called the multiplex PCR reads, giving one row per CDR3 protein. The sample has about 1.1 million distinct CDR3 sequences, less than 45% seen once. The receptor was derived from an adult man with Graves' hyperthyroidism. The rearrangement joins TRBV12-3 or TRBV12-4 to TRBJ2-5; 12 bases fit TRBD1. The sequenced sample consisted of peripheral blood or thyroid tissue (not recorded which). The CDR3, as DNA: TGTGCCAGCAGTTTAGCCTGGGACAGGGGGCTTCGAGAGACCCAGTACTTC. It is translated as CASSLAWDRGLRETQYF.